This T cell receptor beta chain was documented in a study of shared clonotypes between healthy human individuals. Study-wide context: CD4 naive and CD4 memory each took three plates per donor, while CD8 naive took two and CD8 memory one.

A note on this clone: Its antigen remains unidentified.

General observations from the study: As a rule, naive subsets had a larger estimated richness than memory subsets. Clonotypes which were not shared had lower generation probabilities than clonotypes that all four donors shared.

Here immunoSEQ multiplex PCR was the method, and the copy in TCRdb shows in-frame clones only, minus some. The sample lists more than 550,000 clones; about 91% were seen once. V gave up 7 bases and J gave up 6 bases, with 12 bases separating them. There are 13 residues in the CDR3. The germline gives CDR1 SEHNR, CDR2 FQNEAQ (reference sequence). The naive CD8 population came from CD45RO-negative cells selected for CCR7, without terminally differentiated effector memory CD45RA+ cells. The specimen was naive CD8+ T cells sorted from blood. The chain is built from TRBV7-9 and TRBJ1-4, with D possibly TRBD1 on 6 matching bases. The TCR was taken from a man aged 30 to 45 in good health. The CDR3 nucleotides are TGTGCCAGCACCCTAGGGGGGTATGAAAAACTGTTTTTT. Its protein is CASTLGGYEKLFF. Complete variable domain (other parts from reference TRBV7-9 and TRBJ1-4): DTGVSQNPRHKITKRGQNVTFRCDPISEHNRLYWYRQTLGQGPEFLTYFQNEAQLEKSRLLSDRFSAERPKGSFSTLEIQRTEQGDSAMYLCASTLGGYEKLFFGSGTQLSVL.